This T cell receptor (beta chain) was obtained from a study of T cells in Graves' hyperthyroidism and ophthalmopathy. General observations from the study: Blood also contained most expanded thyroid clonotypes above 0.001. Ophthalmopathy was separated from stable hyperthyroidism by a 13 V-J model.

Ten or more counts support this clonotype. Its antigen is not known. The CDR3 loop spans 12 amino acids. V gave up 6 bases and J gave up 8 bases, with 10 bases separating them. Germline CDR1 SNHLY, CDR2 FYNNEI. RNA transcripts provided the source from which TCR beta CDR3 regions were amplified. The TCR CDR3 was amplified in a first-round RT-PCR using the HTBI primer set. TCRdb reprocessed the multiplex PCR reads with MiXCR, giving one entry per CDR3 protein. The sample comprises more than 300,000 distinct CDR3 sequences, around 14% of which are singletons, and approximately 10% rests with the top ten. Specimen: blood. This receptor was taken from a woman in her sixties or seventies with Graves' hyperthyroidism. The chain employs TRBV2 and TRBJ1-4; no reliable D call. CDR3 protein: CASRAVEEKLFF. The CDR3 nucleotides are TGTGCCAGCAGGGCGGTTGAGGAAAAACTGTTTTTT.